This paragraph reports one T cell receptor beta chain. Its specificity is unknown. The source of the sample is a study of T-cell reconstitution after alpha-beta-depleted transplantation in children. TCRbeta library construction was performed incorporating unique molecular identifiers. TCRdb analysed the PCR reads with MiXCR anew, one entry per CDR3 protein. The sample has 440,000 or so distinct CDR3 sequences, about 40% seen once. Whole-study findings and limits: It was reported that alpha-beta T cells came from several hundred expanded graft clones (about two months after transplant).

The material was PBMCs, obtained before TCRalphabeta/CD19-depleted stem cell transplant. The clonotype was recovered from a girl aged 2-10 years with aplastic anemia, due to receive a stem cell transplant.

The CDR3 here is CAWSFGWRTTYNEQFF. CDR3 in DNA: TGTGCCTGGAGTTTCGGGTGGCGGACGACCTACAATGAGCAGTTCTTC. The chain uses TRBV30 and TRBJ2-1; no reliable D call. V was clipped by 2 bases and J by 2 bases, with 16 bases between them. The CDR3 consists of 16 residues. From germline, CDR1 is GTSNPN and CDR2 SVGIG (reference sequence).